This is a list of T cell receptor beta chains from one sample in a study of identifying expanded T cells in peripheral blood. This table comes from immunoSEQ multiplex PCR, and its TCRdb copy is limited to in-frame clones, with some not included. The sample has tens of thousands of clones, over 75% seen once. The specimen sequenced was blood. The receptor set was obtained from a person between 18 and 75 years old in good health. Each CDR3 is given without its conserved first and last residue. For some rows the clone size is stated as once, few or many, or as a class when expanded; others skip it.

j_gene: TRBJ1-2
abundance: NA
v_gene: TRBV5-4
CDR3aa: ASGLGTGAGYT

j_gene: TRBJ2-5
abundance: NA
v_gene: TRBV15
CDR3aa: ATRGRAQETQY

j_gene: TRBJ1-1
abundance: NA
v_gene: TRBV29-1
CDR3aa: SVKLGWTEAF

j_gene: TRBJ2-3
abundance: NA
v_gene: TRBV5-1
CDR3aa: ASSLHRTSPDTQY

j_gene: TRBJ2-2
abundance: NA
v_gene: TRBV14
CDR3aa: ASSQEGTVTGELF

j_gene: TRBJ1-1
abundance: NA
v_gene: TRBV5-8
CDR3aa: ASQPRRRTGMNTEAF

j_gene: TRBJ2-5
abundance: NA
v_gene: TRBV2
CDR3aa: ASRGRTGSSETQY

j_gene: TRBJ2-2
abundance: NA
v_gene: TRBV2
CDR3aa: ASRGFGVRTGELF

j_gene: TRBJ1-1
abundance: once
v_gene: TRBV19
CDR3aa: ASSILTHANTEAF

j_gene: TRBJ1-1
abundance: NA
v_gene: TRBV14
CDR3aa: ASSQEYGEGNTEAF

j_gene: TRBJ1-1
abundance: NA
v_gene: TRBV19
CDR3aa: ASSTLSYTEAF

j_gene: TRBJ2-3
abundance: NA
v_gene: TRBV19
CDR3aa: ASSIVALKGADTQY

j_gene: TRBJ1-1
abundance: NA
v_gene: TRBV14
CDR3aa: ASSQDRGTRRGTEAF

j_gene: TRBJ2-7
abundance: NA
v_gene: TRBV11-3
CDR3aa: ASSSNPRARFYEQY

j_gene: TRBJ1-2
abundance: few
v_gene: TRBV28
CDR3aa: ASSFQGEGGYT

j_gene: TRBJ2-5
abundance: NA
v_gene: TRBV2
CDR3aa: ASSGDSQETQY

j_gene: TRBJ1-6
abundance: NA
v_gene: TRBV18
CDR3aa: ASSPQGTGSPLH

j_gene: TRBJ2-2
abundance: NA
v_gene: TRBV7-6
CDR3aa: ASSSGNRGTGELF

j_gene: TRBJ1-5
abundance: NA
v_gene: TRBV15
CDR3aa: TTSKGASGNQPQH

j_gene: TRBJ2-4
abundance: NA
v_gene: TRBV5-6
CDR3aa: ASSSRGVGVVAKNIQY

j_gene: TRBJ1-1
abundance: NA
v_gene: TRBV29-1
CDR3aa: SVRQGAAEAF

j_gene: TRBJ1-4
abundance: NA
v_gene: TRBV5-1
CDR3aa: ASSFLGATNEKLF

j_gene: TRBJ1-1
abundance: NA
v_gene: TRBV5-1
CDR3aa: ASGVSGLGTEAF

j_gene: TRBJ2-1
abundance: few
v_gene: TRBV4-3
CDR3aa: ASSLQRGSNEQF

j_gene: TRBJ1-1
abundance: NA
v_gene: TRBV15
CDR3aa: ATSTRGRNTEAF

j_gene: TRBJ1-1
abundance: NA
v_gene: TRBV14
CDR3aa: ASSRSREAF

j_gene: TRBJ1-3
abundance: NA
v_gene: TRBV6-1
CDR3aa: ASTSKRGSGNTIY

j_gene: TRBJ1-1
abundance: NA
v_gene: TRBV6-1
CDR3aa: ASSEMRKRHTEAF

j_gene: TRBJ2-2
abundance: NA
v_gene: TRBV7-2
CDR3aa: ASSSLAGGPGTGELF

j_gene: TRBJ2-1
abundance: NA
v_gene: TRBV2
CDR3aa: ASTNYNEQF

j_gene: TRBJ1-5
abundance: NA
v_gene: TRBV9
CDR3aa: ASSVDGYQPQH

j_gene: TRBJ2-7
abundance: NA
v_gene: TRBV10-1
CDR3aa: ASSEPLAGGPHEQY

j_gene: TRBJ2-1
abundance: NA
v_gene: TRBV18
CDR3aa: ASSYGQGMEEQF

j_gene: TRBJ2-3
abundance: NA
v_gene: TRBV11-3
CDR3aa: ASSLGLAGGHEDTQY

j_gene: TRBJ2-7
abundance: NA
v_gene: TRBV5-1
CDR3aa: ASSTGSSSSYEQY

j_gene: TRBJ2-3
abundance: few
v_gene: TRBV5-3
CDR3aa: ARSLLTSGGLTDTQY

j_gene: TRBJ2-5
abundance: NA
v_gene: TRBV19
CDR3aa: ASSIVSGGGETQY

j_gene: TRBJ2-5
abundance: NA
v_gene: TRBV7-3
CDR3aa: ASSLSPGLTGGGETQY

j_gene: TRBJ2-2
abundance: NA
v_gene: TRBV10-2
CDR3aa: ASSDLGRELF

j_gene: TRBJ1-5
abundance: few
v_gene: TRBV27
CDR3aa: ASSPRRGNQPQH

j_gene: TRBJ2-3
abundance: NA
v_gene: TRBV29-1
CDR3aa: SVEGGQPWGTDTQY

j_gene: TRBJ2-7
abundance: once
v_gene: TRBV11-3
CDR3aa: ASRTDRGTGEQY

j_gene: TRBJ2-4
abundance: NA
v_gene: TRBV28
CDR3aa: ASSFQGGNKIQY

j_gene: TRBJ2-5
abundance: once
v_gene: TRBV2
CDR3aa: ASIGTSGVETQY

j_gene: TRBJ1-3
abundance: NA
v_gene: TRBV6-5
CDR3aa: ASSKMGGGNTIY

j_gene: TRBJ2-2
abundance: NA
v_gene: TRBV21-1
CDR3aa: ASSKGARTSGRDTGELF

j_gene: TRBJ2-1
abundance: NA
v_gene: TRBV2
CDR3aa: ASSVTGNEQF

j_gene: TRBJ1-1
abundance: NA
v_gene: TRBV5-1
CDR3aa: ASKLGLGGTEAF

j_gene: TRBJ1-1
abundance: once
v_gene: TRBV9
CDR3aa: ASSGPGQGSTEAF

j_gene: TRBJ2-1
abundance: NA
v_gene: TRBV4-3
CDR3aa: ASSRLDPPEQF